This entry lists 32 T cell receptor beta chains sequenced from one sample in a study of cytomegalovirus exposure and HLA in healthy donors. Primers: 60 Vbeta forward and 13 Jbeta reverse. TCRdb keeps only in-frame clones here, not all; method: immunoSEQ multiplex PCR. The table records some 150,000 clones, around nine tenths of them present only once. Sequencing was done on a sample of PBMCs. Every receptor here comes from a woman aged 25-40 years in good health and CMV-seronegative.

J is TRBJ1-4 and V is TRBV27; no clear D gene. From germline, CDR1 is MNHEY and CDR2 SMNVEV (reference sequence). The CDR3 has 16 residues. V lost 2 bases, J lost 4 bases, and 14 bases lay in between. The CDR3 sequence: CASSLGGFGFNEKLFF. DNA for the CDR3: TGTGCCAGCAGTTTAGGCGGGTTCGGGTTTAATGAAAAACTGTTTTTT.

The gene calls are TRBV7-8 and TRBJ2-3; 8 bases match TRBD2. Trimming at V came to 5 bases and at J to 0 bases, leaving 7 bases not matched to a gene. This CDR3 has 16 residues. Germline values: CDR1 SGHVS, CDR2 FQNEAQ. The DNA of the CDR3 is TGTGCCAGCAGCACCGAGCGGGAGTGGAGCACAGATACGCAGTATTTT. This translates into CASSTEREWSTDTQYF.

The J gene is TRBJ1-4, the V gene TRBV28; D is uncertain. This CDR3 has 14 residues. V dropped 3 bases and J dropped 8 bases, with 13 bases sitting between them. CDR1 MDHEN and CDR2 SYDVKM come from the germline V gene. The CDR3 DNA is TGTGCCAGCAGTTTGAAGTCCGGGTGGGAAAAACTGTTTTTT. As protein: CASSLKSGWEKLFF.

The chain recombines TRBV18 with TRBJ1-4; 7 bases align to TRBD1. The CDR3 extends over 17 amino acids. In germline, CDR1 is KGHSH, CDR2 LQKENI. Unmatched junction bases numbered 14, after V lost 6 bases and J lost 4 bases. In DNA form, the CDR3 reads TGTGCCAGCTCCAACAGGGGTCCAACCTCCTTTAATGAAAAACTGTTTTTT. This sequence encodes CASSNRGPTSFNEKLFF. Looking up the rest from reference TRBV18 and TRBJ1-4 gives the full variable domain: NAGVMQNPRHLVRRRGQEARLRCSPMKGHSHVYWYRQLPEEGLKFMVYLQKENIIDESGMPKERFSAEFPKEGPSILRIQQVVRGDSAAYFCASSNRGPTSFNEKLFFGSGTQLSVL.

This rearrangement joins TRBV2 to TRBJ1-4; 7 positions agree with TRBD1. CDR3 length equals 15 residues. The germline V gene has CDR1 SNHLY and CDR2 FYNNEI. V shed 4 bases and J 7 bases; nucleotides not matched to a gene: 9. Here the CDR3 DNA reads TGTGCCAGCAGTGTTCGGACAGGACGGACTGAAAAACTGTTTTTT. Its translation: CASSVRTGRTEKLFF.

The genes are TRBV19 and TRBJ2-1; 8 nucleotides match TRBD1. V gave up 6 bases and J gave up 6 bases; unmatched junction bases: 4. This CDR3 has 13 residues. Germline assignment: CDR1 LNHDA and CDR2 SQIVND (reference sequence). The chain's CDR3 is CASRDRAGNEQFF. The CDR3, as DNA: TGTGCCAGTAGGGACAGGGCGGGCAATGAGCAGTTCTTC.

The V gene is TRBV5-1, the J gene TRBJ1-1, with a weak D call TRBD1 (6 bases). Per germline, CDR1 SGHRS and CDR2 YFSETQ. The CDR3 has 16 residues. The V end lost 4 bases, the J end lost 4 bases, and 20 bases lay between the germline ends. CDR3 amino acids: CASSLLPTGTGTEAFF. The DNA for the CDR3 is TGCGCCAGCAGCCTATTACCCACAGGGACGGGCACTGAAGCTTTCTTT.

The chain uses TRBV18 and TRBJ2-7, with a weak D call TRBD1 (6 bases). The CDR3 runs 15 residues. V gave up 2 bases and J gave up 4 bases, with 15 bases separating them. CDR1 is KGHSH, CDR2 LQKENI, per germline. Here the CDR3 DNA reads TGTGCCAGCTCACCAGGAACAGGGATTGGGTACGAGCAGTACTTC. It yields the protein CASSPGTGIGYEQYF.

The chain combines TRBV7-9 with TRBJ2-5; 8 bases agree with TRBD1. The J segment lost 5 bases and the V segment lost 3 bases, leaving 5 bases of the junction unmatched. The CDR3 is made up of 14 amino acids. Per germline, CDR1 SEHNR and CDR2 FQNEAQ (reference sequence). In nucleotides, the CDR3 is TGTGCCAGCAGCTTTAATACAGGGGGGGAGACCCAGTACTTC. Amino acids: CASSFNTGGETQYF.

This chain connects TRBV19 to TRBJ1-4, with D hard to call. The CDR3 consists of 14 residues. V dropped 8 bases and J dropped 0 bases, with 10 bases sitting between them. Germline lookup yields CDR1 LNHDA and CDR2 SQIVND (reference sequence). CDR3 coding DNA: TGTGCCAGTTCCTGGGAGTCAACTAATGAAAAACTGTTTTTT. It translates to CASSWESTNEKLFF.

The V call is TRBV28, the J call TRBJ2-7; weak D call: TRBD2 (6 bases). The CDR3 is 14 residues long. The germline CDR1 and CDR2 sequences are MDHEN and SYDVKM. V was clipped by 6 bases and J by 2 bases, with 14 bases between them. CDR3 in DNA: TGTGCCAGCAGATGGGGTAGCGGAACCTACGAGCAGTACTTC. Its protein product is CASRWGSGTYEQYF.

The V call is TRBV13, the J call TRBJ2-1, with 12 bases fitting TRBD2. Germline V lookup: CDR1 PRHDT, CDR2 FYEKMQ (reference sequence). After removal of 5 bases from V and 2 bases from J, the junction contained 10 bases not matched to a gene. The CDR3 is made up of 18 amino acids. The CDR3 DNA reads as TGTGCCAGCAGCCACCTGGGGCTAGCGGGGGGGCCCTACAATGAGCAGTTCTTC. The encoded protein is CASSHLGLAGGPYNEQFF.

The V call is TRBV5-3, the J call TRBJ2-3, with a possible D match to TRBD1 (6 bases). TRBV5-3 is marked as an open reading frame, function uncertain. The CDR3 has 16 residues. Trimming removed 1 base from V and 2 bases from J, with 14 bases in between. The DNA of the CDR3 is TGTGCCAGAAGCTTGATCGCAGGGGTCGACACAGATACGCAGTATTTT. Protein: CARSLIAGVDTDTQYF.

The chain combines TRBV6-6 with TRBJ1-5, with 8 bases that match TRBD1. V was pared by 5 bases and J by 3 bases, with 9 bases of the junction left unmatched. In germline, CDR1 is MNHNY, CDR2 SVGAGI (reference sequence). The CDR3 length is 16 residues. CDR3 nucleotides: TGTGCCAGCAGTACTAGCCGACAGGGGAACAATCAGCCCCAGCATTTT. Protein sequence: CASSTSRQGNNQPQHF.

CDR3 sequence (DNA): TGTGCCAGCAGCCTCACCGACAGGGGGGGTGATGAAGCTTTCTTT. Protein product: CASSLTDRGGDEAFF. The V gene is TRBV6-6, the J gene TRBJ1-1, with 9 positions matching TRBD1. CDR1 and CDR2 from the germline V gene are MNHNY and SVGAGI (reference sequence). The CDR3 covers 15 residues. Germline trimming cut 6 bases from V and 7 bases from J; bases unmatched to any gene: 12.

The chain employs TRBV7-2 and TRBJ1-2; 9 nucleotides line up with TRBD1. The germline V gene has CDR1 SGHTA and CDR2 FQGNSA. This CDR3 has 16 residues. V lost 5 bases to trimming and J lost 8 bases; unmatched junction nucleotides: 15. CDR3 in amino acids: CASSGHRDREGEGYTF. As DNA, the CDR3 is TGTGCCAGCAGCGGTCACCGGGACAGGGAGGGAGAAGGCTACACCTTC.

The J gene is TRBJ2-7, the V gene TRBV4-1, with D possibly TRBD2 on 6 matching bases. The V gene lost 0 bases and the J gene lost 0 bases, with 15 bases spanning the gap. Germline lookup yields CDR1 MGHRA and CDR2 YSYEKL. The CDR3 has 17 residues. The DNA for the CDR3 is TGCGCCAGCAGCCAAGATGGTATCGGGGGAAGCTCCTACGAGCAGTACTTC. This sequence encodes CASSQDGIGGSSYEQYF.

This chain uses TRBV7-7 with TRBJ2-2; 14 bases map to TRBD2. Trimming removed 5 bases from V and 3 bases from J; junction bases left unmatched: 11. Germline V CDR1 and CDR2: SSHAT, FNYEAQ (reference sequence). The CDR3 is 19 residues long. The CDR3 spells CASSTHPGLAGADTGELFF. Here the CDR3 DNA reads TGTGCCAGCAGCACTCATCCGGGACTAGCGGGGGCGGACACCGGGGAGCTGTTTTTT.

V is TRBV4-1 and J is TRBJ2-5; D might be TRBD2 (7 bases). The CDR3 consists of 16 residues. The germline V gene encodes CDR1 MGHRA and CDR2 YSYEKL. V dropped 0 bases and J dropped 2 bases, with 13 bases sitting between them. The CDR3, as DNA: TGCGCCAGCAGCCAAGAGTATAGGGGGGGGCAAGAGACCCAGTACTTC. Protein: CASSQEYRGGQETQYF.

The chain is built from TRBV9 and TRBJ1-1, with TRBD1 matching over 10 bases. The junction had 8 bases not matched to a gene; V was cut back by 0 bases and J by 3 bases. CDR3 length equals 17 residues. Germline V gives CDR1 SGDLS, CDR2 YYNGEE. This chain's CDR3 is CASSVGTGGSIDTEAFF. DNA for the CDR3: TGTGCCAGCAGCGTAGGGACAGGGGGTTCTATAGACACTGAAGCTTTCTTT. Full variable domain (rest looked up from reference TRBV9 and TRBJ1-1): DSGVTQTPKHLITATGQRVTLRCSPRSGDLSVYWYQQSLDQGLQFLIQYYNGEERAKGNILERFSAQQFPDLHSELNLSSLELGDSALYFCASSVGTGGSIDTEAFFGQGTRLTVV.

This clone has more than one count but fewer than ten. V gene TRBV11-2 combines with J gene TRBJ2-1, with 16 bases lining up with TRBD2. Germline assignment: CDR1 SGHAT and CDR2 FQNNGV. The CDR3 covers 19 residues. Trimming removed 5 bases from V and 1 base from J; junction bases left unmatched: 8. The DNA of the CDR3 is TGTGCCAGCAGCCCAGGTGGGACTAGCGGGGGGGCATCCTACAATGAGCAGTTCTTC. Translating gives CASSPGGTSGGASYNEQFF.

This sequence joins TRBV27 and TRBJ2-3; tentatively, D is TRBD2 (5 bases). Germline CDR1 MNHEY, CDR2 SMNVEV (reference sequence). The CDR3 covers 15 residues. V was cut by 6 bases and J by 1 base, with 14 bases left in between. CDR3 DNA sequence: TGTGCCAGCAGCTCCGGGAATCAGGGCACAGATACGCAGTATTTT. It yields the protein CASSSGNQGTDTQYF.

The CDR3 DNA reads as TGTGCCAGCAGCTATGCCCCCACAGGGGCGAATGGCTACACCTTC. Its protein product is CASSYAPTGANGYTF. This chain links TRBV27 with TRBJ1-2; 7 bases line up with TRBD1. V lost 6 bases, J lost 6 bases, and 13 bases stayed unmatched. Germline V gives CDR1 MNHEY, CDR2 SMNVEV (reference sequence). CDR3 length: 15 residues.

CDR3 bases: TGTGCCACCAGCAGGGGAGAAATCTCTGGAAACACCATATATTTT. Translating gives CATSRGEISGNTIYF. The chain is built from TRBV15 and TRBJ1-3; the D is unclear. The CDR3 spans 15 residues. Germline CDR1 is LNHNV and CDR2 is YYDKDF (reference sequence). The V end was cut by 3 bases, the J end by 0 bases, with 9 bases between. The entire variable domain, with the rest obtained from reference TRBV15 and TRBJ1-3, is as follows: DAMVIQNPRYQVTQFGKPVTLSCSQTLNHNVMYWYQQKSSQAPKLLFHYYDKDFNNEADTPDNFQSRRPNTSFCFLDIRSPGLGDTAMYLCATSRGEISGNTIYFGEGSWLTVV.

The chain carries TRBV10-3 and TRBJ2-2; TRBD1 agrees at 8 bases. With 4 bases clipped from V and 4 bases from J, the junction kept 5 bases outside the gene matches. Germline-derived CDR1 and CDR2 are ENHRY and SYGVKD. The CDR3 totals 15 residues. The CDR3 DNA reads as TGTGCCATCAGTGGGGGACAGGTTAGCACCGGGGAGCTGTTTTTT. Its protein is CAISGGQVSTGELFF.

The V and J genes are TRBV9 and TRBJ1-6; TRBD1 aligns across 7 bases. The CDR3 contains 15 residues. Germline V gene sequence: CDR1 SGDLS, CDR2 YYNGEE. The V and J ends lost 0 bases and 5 bases, in that order; junction bases with no gene match: 2. DNA for the CDR3: TGTGCCAGCAGCGTAGTGGGACAGAATAATTCACCCCTCCACTTT. Amino acids: CASSVVGQNNSPLHF. Full variable domain (missing parts from reference TRBV9 and TRBJ1-6): DSGVTQTPKHLITATGQRVTLRCSPRSGDLSVYWYQQSLDQGLQFLIQYYNGEERAKGNILERFSAQQFPDLHSELNLSSLELGDSALYFCASSVVGQNNSPLHFGNGTRLTVT.

The chain has TRBV21-1 and TRBJ2-7; the tabulated D call, TRBD1, remains unverified against the DNA. TRBV21-1 is labeled a pseudogene. The CDR3 totals 14 residues. CDR3 region: CASSRRTGRYEQYF. DNA for the CDR3: TGTGCCAGCAGCAGAAGGACAGGACGCTACGAGCAGTACTTC.

This chain links TRBV7-7 with TRBJ1-1; a weak D match, TRBD1 (6 bases). CDR3 size: 14 residues. CDR1 is SSHAT, CDR2 FNYEAQ, per germline (reference sequence). Between the trimmed V and J ends, which lost 5 bases and 4 bases, there was a span of 14 bases. CDR3 coding DNA: TGTGCCAGCAGCCGAGGGGGTGTTGGCACTGAAGCTTTCTTT. It encodes CASSRGGVGTEAFF.

The chain recombines TRBV30 with TRBJ1-1; the D gene is possibly TRBD1 (6 bases). Between the trimmed V and J ends, which lost 7 bases and 11 bases, there was a span of 14 bases. This CDR3 contains 10 residues. Germline CDR1 and CDR2: GTSNPN and SVGIG (reference sequence). CDR3 bases: TGTGCCTCTAGGGGGAGGGGGGCTTTCTTT. It codes for CASRGRGAFF.

This chain uses TRBV9 with TRBJ1-1; D is ambiguous. Per the germline V gene, CDR1 is SGDLS and CDR2 is YYNGEE. Trimming took 0 bases from V and 5 from J, leaving 8 bases between them. The CDR3 spans 13 residues. Written as DNA, the CDR3 is TGTGCCAGCAGCGTAGAGGCCGGGACTGAAGCTTTCTTT. This gives the protein CASSVEAGTEAFF.

The rearrangement uses TRBV15 and TRBJ2-1; D might be TRBD1 (5 bases). The CDR3 runs 15 residues. Looked up from germline, CDR1 is LNHNV and CDR2 is YYDKDF (reference sequence). Deletions cut 1 base from V and 3 bases from J, with 10 bases between. The CDR3 reads CATSRAGSFYNEQFF. In DNA, the CDR3 is TGTGCCACCAGCAGAGCAGGGTCCTTCTACAATGAGCAGTTCTTC.

This rearrangement joins TRBV7-9 to TRBJ1-3, with D perhaps TRBD1 (6 bases). Germline V gene lookup returns CDR1 SEHNR and CDR2 FQNEAQ (reference sequence). The V gene lost 5 bases and the J gene lost 2 bases, with 10 bases spanning the gap. The CDR3 covers 14 residues. The CDR3 coding sequence is TGTGCCAGCAGCGCACAGGGAGCTGGAAACACCATATATTTT. It yields the protein CASSAQGAGNTIYF.